The T cell receptor beta chain under discussion was sequenced for a study of cytomegalovirus exposure and HLA in healthy donors (dated by TCRdb to the late 2010s). About the study as a whole: An earlier analysis of roughly 500 of the donors reported roughly 300 Gb of sequence data and 95 million to 130 million unique TCR beta sequences obtained from about 170 million T cells. Of the roughly 400 genotyped donors, about 80% fell in the genetic ancestry cluster associated with self-reported Caucasian donors. Every repertoire in the discovery cohort had been generated on one and the same sequencing platform. Both class I and class II loci were covered by HLA typing, at four-digit resolution. Donor age, sex, ethnicity and CMV serostatus were collected together with the repertoire data. An early release covering roughly 640 HLA-typed donors comprised about 300 gigabases of sequencing data and tens of millions of unique TCR sequences. On average, 235,054 unique TCR beta nucleotide sequences were sequenced per donor among a few hundred genotyped donors of the cohort, with roughly 18% of those sequences being non-productive. The number of typed donors differed by locus: roughly 620-640 for A, B, C, DRB1 and DQB1; some 500 for DQA1; some 590 for DPA1; and some 430 for DPB1. In an earlier analysis of 500 to 650 of the donors, high-throughput TCR beta sequencing was used to judge whether each TCR beta V gene segment behaved as functional or pseudogenic. Five DR-DQ haplotypes were treated as single units for association and clustering because of strong linkage in the cohort. The study aimed to test whether cataloging public T cell receptors could reveal signatures of past pathogen exposure. A later analysis re-examined previously published TCR beta repertoires from roughly 650 donors and added high-resolution HLA genotyping to investigate patterns of TCR occurrence. In a later genetic analysis, genome-wide SNP genotypes for about three fifths of the 666 donors were used, and that subset was treated as a discovery cohort. The T cell repertoires of roughly 660 subjects were profiled by immunosequencing and related to cytomegalovirus serostatus. Besides the first cohort of around 700 subjects, a separate validation cohort made up of around 120 different subjects was used. The study combined high-throughput TCR immunosequencing, statistical association of individual TCRs with disease status, and machine learning to predict cytomegalovirus infection status. The later analysis used no new phenotypic data to find candidate immune exposures, relying instead on TCR beta sequences and their occurrence across donors. The research as a whole found: Several of the top co-occurrence clusters appeared to be linked to parvovirus B19, influenza, CMV and Epstein-Barr virus, according to a later analysis. At a false discovery rate of 0.05, a later analysis linked 16,951 TCR beta sequences to specific HLA alleles. Correlated functional status among segregating V segments might be attributable to linkage disequilibrium, but an unknown experimental factor could not be ruled out. In vitro tests confirmed that a few of the cytomegalovirus-associated TCR beta chains recognize cytomegalovirus antigens. A later genetic analysis reported fewer N-insertions in productive TCRs among donors in an Asian-associated ancestry cluster than the roughly 700-donor mean. The classifier was reported to diagnose cytomegalovirus status with high specificity and sensitivity in both the original and validation cohorts. In a later analysis, HLA-associated TCR beta chains were found to be more clonally expanded and to have lower generation probabilities than equally common non-associated chains. In a later analysis, most CMV-associated TCR beta chains were found to appear HLA-restricted, with HLA associations seemingly driven largely by CMV exposure. A further reported finding was that TCR beta sequences accurately predicted the HLA-A and HLA-B alleles for most subjects in the first cohort. The authors suggested that the approach could potentially be generalized to other disease states and immunological phenotypes. An earlier analysis of approximately 530 of the donors showed that most TCR beta V segments appeared in productive rearrangements either about 90% or about 30% of the time, which broadly matched IMGT annotations. Only TCR beta chains were sequenced in this cohort, and the absence of alpha or paired-chain data limited detectable features. Immune exposure information for the cohort was limited to CMV serostatus. Presence/absence analyses assumed roughly uniform sequencing depth across donors, an assumption that may not hold. A later genetic analysis associated a missense DCLRE1C variant with V-gene and J-gene trimming of TCR beta chains, and an independent cohort replicated the association. While some public TCRs were present in many individuals, most TCR sequences turned up only very rarely across donors. In the study, some 160 TCR beta chains were listed as associated with cytomegalovirus. A cluster of highly shared sequence variants was judged likely to represent a technical artifact of the sequencing pipeline. Assigning TCR associations to individual alleles was difficult when HLA alleles, especially DR and DQ, strongly co-occurred. Because HLA typing was missing for some donors at each locus, association tests included only the typed subset. Because counts were too low, roughly 17 rarely observed V segments, including chromosome 9 orphons, were left out of the earlier analysis of 500 to 650 of the donors. Some IMGT-functional V segments, including TRBV6-2 and TRBV6-3, could not be distinguished by the 87-base-pair reads and were therefore excluded. A later analysis found that TCR association rates varied across HLA loci, with DRB1 alleles showing the most associated TCRs and HLA-C alleles the fewest.

The cohort consisted of 600 to 700 healthy bone marrow donors. All cohort members were sampled while nominally healthy, although unrecorded immune exposures were likely present. The donor tested CMV seronegative, placing the donor among the approximately 400 seronegative members of the cohort. Each donor provided a peripheral blood sample, and peripheral blood mononuclear cells were used for TCR beta sequencing. Genomic DNA extraction from the blood cell samples was performed with the Qiagen DNeasy Blood Extraction Kit. Measured from the cysteine to the phenylalanine, the CDR3 is 14 residues long. Only the CDR3 DNA is retained, 42 bases long and in frame from the first base. CDR1 and CDR2 are drawn from the germline V gene: MGHRA, YSYEKL. V lost 0 bases and J lost 4 bases; the stretch between them is 9 bases long. Preparation of the library involved the immunoSEQ multiplex PCR assay. The multiplex PCR relied on a mix of 60 forward primers for TCR Vbeta segments and 13 reverse primers for TCR Jbeta segments. The CDR3 region of rearranged TCR beta genes was amplified from genomic DNA with a multiplex PCR assay. The amplified TCR beta libraries were sequenced on the Illumina HiSeq System as 87-base-pair reads. In the source study's methods: Across the 500 to 850 repertoires, a later analysis counted some 81 million unique TCR beta chains, approximately 10 million of which were shared by at least two donors. Raw reads were error-corrected and collapsed into unique sequences by a nearest-neighbor algorithm in which closely related sequences were merged to remove PCR and sequencing errors. To assign V, D and J gene segments, CDR3 sequences were aligned to IMGT reference sequences. For a sequence to be retained, a match of at least six nucleotides to both a V gene segment and a J gene segment was required. A rearrangement was called productive if the CDR3 had no stop codons and remained in frame with V and J, and every other rearrangement was called non-productive. Following IMGT convention, CDR3 was defined as the stretch from the second conserved V-encoded cysteine up to the conserved J-encoded phenylalanine. The earlier analysis of more than 450 of the donors excluded sequences that lacked an unambiguous match to a single V gene segment. An earlier analysis of several hundred of the donors called V segments functional above 56.7% productive rearrangements and segregating when the between-donor standard deviation exceeded 5%. A statistical classification framework was built to diagnose cytomegalovirus status from the catalog of TCR beta chain sequences. V and J gene assignment, in a later analysis, came from comparing TCR nucleotide sequences with IMGT/GENE-DB human TR gene sequences. The TCRdist pipeline was used in a later analysis to assign CDR3 sequences and most-parsimonious VDJ recombination scenarios. In a later analysis, every TCR beta chain was defined by the combination of its CDR3 amino acid sequence and its V-gene family, and reads without a unique V-gene family were dropped. In a later analysis, fewer than 650 highly shared, low-generation-probability nucleotide sequences were removed to address suspected cross-contamination and a sequencing artifact. In a later analysis, a clonal expansion index for each public chain was calculated from normalized within-repertoire ranks of inferred template counts. A later analysis computed generation probabilities with a VDJ recombination model fitted to out-of-frame rearrangements, and checked the results against IGoR. Hypergeometric tests were used in a later analysis to score TCR-TCR, TCR-HLA and TCR-CMV co-occurrence, with a repertoire-size bias correction applied to the TCR pairs. False discovery rates were estimated in a later analysis by permuting HLA or CMV assignments 20 times. In a later analysis, co-occurring TCRs were grouped using DBSCAN, with TCRdist sequence similarity added in when clustering inside HLA-allele-positive subsets. Co-occurrence clustering excluded repertoires with fewer than 30,000 or more than 120,000 public chains, plus five with anomalous nucleotide sharing. Sourced from immuneACCESS, this table was stored by TCRdb with only in-frame sequences that have V and J called. A share of the clones is absent; for the studies checked, an unresolved V gene accounts for under half, and the remainder has no known explanation. V and J calls and clone size follow that table, whereas D and trimming were derived from the DNA. The table of this sample itemizes approximately 79,000 clones. The ten largest make up roughly 0.8% of the sample.

Note on this clone: Its specific antigen is unknown.

The chain couples TRBV4-1 to TRBJ1-1; perhaps TRBD1 is the D gene, with 5 bases matching. The sequence derives from a boy aged 10-17 years in good health and CMV-seronegative. Source material: PBMCs. Here is the DNA: TGCGCCAGCAGCCAAGATCGGGGGGGCACTGAAGCTTTCTTT. The encoded protein is CASSQDRGGTEAFF.